The 10 T cell receptor beta chains presented below share a single source sample, sequenced in a study of OX40 agonist ivuxolimab in advanced cancers. Profiled with immunoSEQ multiplex PCR; TCRdb holds only in-frame clones, not every one. The sample lists 55,000 to 65,000 clones, roughly nine tenths occurring once. Here the sequenced sample was CD4+ or CD8+ T cells sorted from blood, taken in a trial of the OX40 agonist ivuxolimab. The receptors derive from an adult with an advanced solid tumor such as melanoma, head and neck, liver or kidney cancer.

The chain has TRBV9 and TRBJ2-7; D not resolved. Looked up from germline, CDR1 is SGDLS and CDR2 is YYNGEE. The CDR3 extends over 13 amino acids. Trimming pared 0 bases from V and 6 bases from J, leaving 10 bases between. The CDR3 spells CASSVGTFGEQYF. DNA of the CDR3: TGTGCCAGCAGCGTAGGCACCTTCGGCGAGCAGTACTTC. Full variable domain (rest looked up from reference TRBV9 and TRBJ2-7): DSGVTQTPKHLITATGQRVTLRCSPRSGDLSVYWYQQSLDQGLQFLIQYYNGEERAKGNILERFSAQQFPDLHSELNLSSLELGDSALYFCASSVGTFGEQYFGPGTRLTVT.

The chain has TRBV6-6 and TRBJ2-7; D unclear. This CDR3 region has 13 residues. Germline V CDR1 and CDR2: MNHNY, SVGAGI (reference sequence). V lost 2 bases and J 3 bases, leaving 8 bases between the germline ends. CDR3 sequence (DNA): TGTGCCAGCAGTTACGAACCAAACTACGAGCAGTACTTC. It codes for CASSYEPNYEQYF.

The chain links TRBV29-1 to TRBJ2-3, with 9 bases fitting TRBD2. CDR3 length: 13 residues. Trimming cost V 7 bases and J 6 bases; bases outside gene matches: 8. Germline assignment: CDR1 SQVTM and CDR2 ANQGSEA. The CDR3 protein is CSGAIAGVDTQYF. The CDR3 nucleotides are TGCAGCGGGGCGATAGCGGGAGTGGATACGCAGTATTTT.

This chain joins TRBV19 and TRBJ1-2, with D perhaps matching TRBD1 (5 bases). The CDR3 totals 14 residues. Germline CDR1 reads LNHDA; CDR2 reads SQIVND (reference sequence). V was pared by 5 bases and J by 9 bases, with 19 bases between. CDR3 sequence: CASSSPPPGPSYTF. The DNA for the CDR3 is TGTGCCAGTAGTTCGCCCCCCCCGGGGCCGAGCTACACCTTC.

The genes are TRBV29-1 and TRBJ2-7; 10 positions agree with TRBD1. CDR3 length: 14 amino acids. After removal of 6 bases from V and 9 bases from J, the junction contained 14 bases not matched to a gene. The germline gives CDR1 SQVTM, CDR2 ANQGSEA. The CDR3 loop reads CSVDTGTGALGQYF. CDR3 in DNA: TGCAGCGTCGATACCGGGACAGGGGCCCTGGGGCAGTACTTC.

This clone came up once. The chain carries TRBV6-5 and TRBJ1-5; D call uncertain. Between the trimmed V and J ends, which lost 3 bases and 0 bases, there was a span of 9 bases. The germline V gene has CDR1 MNHEY and CDR2 SVGAGI. This CDR3 has 15 amino acids. CDR3 sequence: CASSYSRNSNQPQHF. For the CDR3, the DNA is TGTGCCAGCAGTTATAGCAGGAATAGCAATCAGCCCCAGCATTTT.

The chain carries TRBV6-6 and TRBJ2-7; D unresolved. The germline V gene has CDR1 MNHNY and CDR2 SVGAGI (reference sequence). This CDR3 spans 12 amino acids. V lost 5 bases, J lost 1 base, and 6 bases lay in between. CDR3 sequence (DNA): TGTGCCAGCAGTGGACGGTCCTACGAGCAGTACTTC. Protein: CASSGRSYEQYF.

This clone was detected once. V is TRBV19 and J is TRBJ1-2; 7 bases are a match to TRBD1. V dropped 10 bases and J dropped 8; count of bases not matched to a gene: 13. The germline gives CDR1 LNHDA, CDR2 SQIVND (reference sequence). The CDR3 is 13 amino acids. CDR3 nucleotide sequence: TGTGCCACCGACGCCACAGGGGCGGAAGGCTACACCTTC. Protein sequence: CATDATGAEGYTF.

This chain connects TRBV5-5 to TRBJ1-5; tentative D call: TRBD1 (5 bases). This CDR3 is 15 amino acids long. V dropped 3 bases and J dropped 0 bases, with 10 bases sitting between them. Germline CDR1 is SGHKS and CDR2 is YYEKEE (reference sequence). For the CDR3, the DNA is TGTGCCAGCAGCTCCACAGGAGATAGCAATCAGCCCCAGCATTTT. This encodes CASSSTGDSNQPQHF. Filled out from reference TRBV5-5 and TRBJ1-5, the complete variable domain reads DAGVTQSPTHLIKTRGQQVTLRCSPISGHKSVSWYQQVLGQGPQFIFQYYEKEERGRGNFPDRFSARQFPNYSSELNVNALLLGDSALYLCASSSTGDSNQPQHFGDGTRLSIL.

The genes are TRBV5-1 and TRBJ2-1; TRBD2 agrees at 11 bases. After removal of 1 base from V and 8 bases from J, the junction contained 11 bases not matched to a gene. CDR1 is SGHRS and CDR2 is YFSETQ in the germline V gene. The CDR3 sequence is 17 residues long. The CDR3 nucleotides read TGCGCCAGCAGCTTGATTGGTAGCGGGAGGGGGGTCGATGAGCAGTTCTTC. Its protein product is CASSLIGSGRGVDEQFF.